This entry features one TCR beta chain sequence. Assay used: immunoSEQ multiplex PCR; TCRdb lists only in-frame clones, some missing. The repertoire holds about 35,000 clones, with 90% to 95% as singletons. V was pared by 0 bases and J by 8 bases, with 5 bases of the junction left unmatched. This CDR3 contains 15 residues. CDR1 is SGDLS and CDR2 is YYNGEE in the germline V gene. The data were obtained in a study of graft-versus-host responses after intestinal transplantation. The chain combines TRBV9 with TRBJ2-1; 10 positions match TRBD2. This material consisted of PBMCs, taken 16 days after intestinal transplant. This clonotype was obtained from a human patient who received an intestinal transplant, so some T cells may come from the graft donor. The CDR3 DNA follows: TGTGCCAGCAGCGTAGAAACTAGCGGGATCCATGAGCAGTTCTTC. Translation gives CASSVETSGIHEQFF.